Following are 17 T cell receptor beta chains from one sample sequenced in a study of breast tumors, draining lymph nodes, adjacent tissues. In TCRdb, the multiplex PCR reads were re-called with MiXCR into one record per CDR3 protein. This table holds about 15,000 distinct CDR3 sequences, about 60% found once. The sequenced sample was tumor-adjacent breast tissue. The receptor set was obtained from a female donor with breast cancer. Some clones in this sample may be carry-over from other donors' samples.

The chain carries TRBV2 and TRBJ1-2, with no clear D. Looked up from germline, CDR1 is SNHLY and CDR2 is FYNNEI. Trimming pared 6 bases from V and 12 bases from J, leaving 20 bases between. The CDR3 has 13 amino acids. The CDR3, as DNA: TGTGCCAGCAGCGGCGGCGGGAGCAGCGGCGACACCTTC. Encoded protein: CASSGGGSSGDTF.

This clonotype was counted ten times or more. A much larger clone lies a single base off, so this may be a read error. The rearrangement joins TRBV5-5 to TRBJ2-4, with D hard to call. The CDR3 is made up of 13 amino acids. CDR1 SGHKS and CDR2 YYEKEE come from the germline V gene (reference sequence). V was cut by 1 base and J by 8 bases, with 10 bases left in between. The DNA for the CDR3 is TGTGCCAGCAGCTTGATTACTGCGGACATTCAGTACTTC. This encodes CASSLITADIQYF.

In its sample, this clonotype ranks as medium-sized. V is TRBV18 and J is TRBJ1-2; D might be TRBD1 (5 bases). This CDR3 comprises 12 residues. Germline CDR1 KGHSH, CDR2 LQKENI. V was shortened by 3 bases and J by 4 bases, with 6 bases between the two germline ends. CDR3 in DNA: TGTGCCAGCTCACCCGACAGCTATGGCTACACCTTC. It codes for CASSPDSYGYTF.

In regard to this clonotype: The CDR3 does not end in the conserved phenylalanine or tryptophan, so this is likely a read error. The limits of the CDR3 on the DNA are not certain, so only TCRdb's listed CDR3 is given. CDR3 loop: CSVGTGSGGHTL. The gene calls are TRBV29-1 and TRBJ1-2; the D call TRBD1 from the table was never checked on the DNA. Germline V gives CDR1 SQVTM, CDR2 ANQGSEA. A total of 12 residues make up the CDR3, ends included.

The rearrangement links TRBV9 to TRBJ2-3; D may match TRBD1 or TRBD2 (5 bases each). CDR3 length: 16 residues. V was pared by 5 bases and J by 1 base, with 17 bases between. Germline CDR1 is SGDLS and CDR2 is YYNGEE. The DNA of the CDR3 is TGTGCCAGCAGTCGTAGGTCGGGGCCGGGCACAGATACGCAGTATTTT. Amino acid sequence: CASSRRSGPGTDTQYF.

CDR3 region: CASSLPEPGELFF. Here the CDR3 DNA reads TGTGCCAGCAGCTTGCCCGAACCAGGGGAGCTGTTTTTT. The chain employs TRBV7-9 and TRBJ2-2; D gene unclear. Between the trimmed V and J ends, which lost 3 bases and 8 bases, there was a span of 10 bases. Per the germline V gene, CDR1 is SEHNR and CDR2 is FQNEAQ (reference sequence). The CDR3 runs 13 residues.

The chain uses TRBV28 and TRBJ2-2; the D gene is possibly TRBD2 (5 bases). CDR1 and CDR2 from the germline V gene are MDHEN and SYDVKM. The CDR3 is 16 amino acids. With 5 bases removed from V and 2 bases from J, the gap between germline ends came to 15 bases. CDR3 amino acids: CASSQEARINTGELFF. The CDR3, as DNA: TGTGCCAGCAGTCAGGAGGCCAGAATAAACACCGGGGAGCTGTTTTTT.

This clonotype was seen ten or more times. This sequence joins TRBV5-1 and TRBJ1-1; D unclear. The CDR3 spans 14 residues. The V gene lost 1 base and the J gene lost 4 bases, with 11 bases spanning the gap. Germline V gives CDR1 SGHRS, CDR2 YFSETQ. The CDR3 nucleotides read TGCGCCAGCAGCTTGTTCTCCCAGGCCACTGAAGCTTTCTTT. It specifies CASSLFSQATEAFF. The entire variable domain, with the rest obtained from reference TRBV5-1 and TRBJ1-1, is as follows: KAGVTQTPRYLIKTRGQQVTLSCSPISGHRSVSWYQQTPGQGLQFLFEYFSETQRNKGNFPGRFSGRQFSNSRSEMNVSTLELGDSALYLCASSLFSQATEAFFGQGTRLTVV.

Here the CDR3 reads CASSFWGNSPLHF. CDR3 bases: TGTGCCAGCAGCTTCTGGGGTAATTCACCCCTCCACTTT. The V and J genes are TRBV7-2 and TRBJ1-6; no reliable D call. Trimming removed 3 bases at V and 6 bases at J, with 6 bases between. CDR1 and CDR2 from the germline V gene are SGHTA and FQGNSA. The length of the CDR3 is 13 residues.

This clonotype was detected only once. The genes are TRBV9 and TRBJ1-6; 7 nucleotides match TRBD1. V dropped 4 bases and J dropped 9; count of bases not matched to a gene: 7. The germline V gene encodes CDR1 SGDLS and CDR2 YYNGEE. The CDR3 totals 14 residues. DNA of the CDR3: TGTGCCAGCAGCCAGGGGGGGCGTGGTTCACCCCTCCACTTT. This codes for CASSQGGRGSPLHF.

This clonotype was observed at least ten times. The chain carries TRBV12-5 and TRBJ2-1; D possibly corresponds to TRBD1 (6 bases). The CDR3 sequence is 13 residues long. Per the germline V gene, CDR1 is LGHNT and CDR2 is FRNRAP. V gave up 4 bases and J gave up 8 bases, with 12 bases separating them. CDR3 region: CASGSPGQDEQFF. The DNA of the CDR3 is TGTGCTAGTGGTTCCCCGGGACAAGATGAGCAGTTCTTC. The variable domain in full, completed from reference TRBV12-5 and TRBJ2-1, reads DARVTQTPRHKVTEMGQEVTMRCQPILGHNTVFWYRQTMMQGLELLAYFRNRAPLDDSGMPKDRFSAEMPDATLATLKIQPSEPRDSAVYFCASGSPGQDEQFFGPGTRLTVL.

This clonotype is medium-sized by share. This sequence joins TRBV2 and TRBJ1-3; a possible D gene is TRBD1 (5 bases). V lost 4 bases and J lost 4, with 11 bases in between. CDR3 length equals 14 residues. From germline, CDR1 is SNHLY and CDR2 FYNNEI. CDR3 DNA: TGTGCCAGCAGTGTCTCAGGGTCCGGAAACACCATATATTTT. This translates into CASSVSGSGNTIYF. The full variable domain, completed using reference TRBV2 and TRBJ1-3, is EPEVTQTPSHQVTQMGQEVILRCVPISNHLYFYWYRQILGQKVEFLVSFYNNEISEKSEIFDDQFSVERPDGSNFTLKIRSTKLEDSAMYFCASSVSGSGNTIYFGEGSWLTVV.

This chain joins TRBV5-4 and TRBJ2-3; D is unclear. Trimming took 4 bases from V and 6 from J, leaving 9 bases between them. This CDR3 has 12 amino acids. Looked up from germline, CDR1 is SGHNT and CDR2 is YYREEE (reference sequence). CDR3 nucleotide sequence: TGTGCCAGCAGCCCTAATGTGGATACGCAGTATTTT. Translating it yields CASSPNVDTQYF. Looking up the rest from reference TRBV5-4 and TRBJ2-3 gives the full variable domain: ETGVTQSPTHLIKTRGQQVTLRCSSQSGHNTVSWYQQALGQGPQFIFQYYREEENGRGNFPPRFSGLQFPNYSSELNVNALELDDSALYLCASSPNVDTQYFGPGTRLTVL.

By sample fraction, this clonotype is medium-sized. A much larger clonotype is one base distant, so this may be a read error. The chain combines TRBV12-5 with TRBJ2-3; D perhaps matches TRBD2 (5 bases). There are 14 residues in the CDR3. The germline V and J ends were trimmed by 3 bases and 5 bases, with 12 bases remaining between them. Germline V gene data show CDR1 as LGHNT and CDR2 as FRNRAP. The CDR3 bases are TGTGCTAGTGGTTTCACCCAACTAGGAGATACGCAGTATTTT. It translates to CASGFTQLGDTQYF.

The chain recombines TRBV20-1 with TRBJ2-7; D unresolved. Per the germline V gene, CDR1 is DFQATT and CDR2 is SNEGSKA (reference sequence). The CDR3 has 11 residues. Trimming cost V 3 bases and J 7 bases, with 10 bases left between them. DNA of the CDR3: TGCAGTGCTAGTTATGGCGTAGAGCAGTACGTC. It yields the protein CSASYGVEQYV.

In this sample, this clonotype is medium-sized. V is TRBV6-5 and J is TRBJ1-5; D not resolved. The germline V and J ends were trimmed by 1 base and 1 base, with 11 bases remaining between them. The CDR3 sequence is 16 residues long. Germline-derived CDR1 and CDR2 are MNHEY and SVGAGI. The CDR3 loop reads CASSYYPKGSNQPQHF. In DNA form, the CDR3 reads TGTGCCAGCAGTTACTATCCGAAAGGGAGCAATCAGCCCCAGCATTTT.

The J gene is TRBJ2-7, the V gene TRBV12-3 or TRBV12-4, with D perhaps TRBD1 or TRBD2 (5 bases each). The CDR3 loop spans 12 amino acids. Between the trimmed V and J ends, which lost 6 bases and 6 bases, there was a span of 12 bases. The CDR3 is CASSSGPAEQYV. The CDR3 nucleotides read TGTGCCAGCAGCTCGGGACCGGCCGAGCAGTACGTC.